This T cell receptor beta chain stems from a study of shared clonotypes between healthy human individuals. Study results and caveats: Clonotype sharing among donors, it was expected, would be affected by sequencing depth.

In the authors' workflow: ImmunoSEQ gave junction-only sequences without quality scores, so filtering differed. Method: immunoSEQ multiplex PCR; TCRdb's copy keeps in-frame clones and lacks some. V, J and clone size were drawn from that table, and D and trimming were deduced from the DNA. The repertoire holds about a million clones, with roughly 70% as singletons. This clone came up a few times. Its antigen is currently unknown. This sequence was found in a man between 18 and 29 years old in good health. Sequencing was carried out using memory CD4+ T cells sorted from blood. Subset here: CD45RA-negative fraction.

CDR3 in amino acids: CASKFGGAGQPQHF. The CDR3 DNA reads TGTGCCAGCAAATTTGGAGGGGCCGGTCAGCCCCAGCATTTT. This chain connects TRBV27 to TRBJ1-5, with a possible D match to TRBD1 (5 bases). Trimming removed 7 bases at V and 6 bases at J, with 16 bases between. The germline gives CDR1 MNHEY, CDR2 SMNVEV (reference sequence). The length of the CDR3 is 14 residues.